This record covers a single TCR beta chain. The antigen it recognizes is unknown. Base-call qualities are not available, and no considerably larger clone is one nucleotide away. This entry belongs to a study of blood T cell repertoires in COVID-19 (dated by TCRdb to 2020 to 2021). With regard to the full study: Samples covering the acute and convalescent phases of COVID-19 were provided by collaborators in the United States, Italy and Spain. Where available, HLA class I and class II types were taken from metadata supplied by the sample provider and were not determined by assay-based typing. The samples were drawn from the first 160 participants of the ongoing ImmuneRACE study and from 950 to 1,500 subjects provided by 6 global collaborators. The dataset comprised deeply sampled blood TCRbeta repertoires from subjects exposed to, actively infected with, or recovered from COVID-19. A de-identified subject ID, COVID-19 status, age in years and sex were almost always included in the sample metadata. The repertoires were released in a freely available public database meant as a resource for research on the immune response to SARS-CoV-2. The material from the prospective study consisted of cDNA or gDNA derived from T cells, B-cell-depleted T cells, or PBMCs. Results the study describes overall, beyond this receptor: How much clinical and demographic metadata was included differed by source and by participant, and the metadata was provided uncurated.

Collaborating institutions collected whole blood in K2EDTA tubes following their own protocols. For TCRbeta analysis, collaborators shipped samples in one of three forms: frozen whole blood, isolated PBMCs, or DNA extracted from either of those sample types. CDR1 SGHRS and CDR2 YFSETQ were looked up in the germline V gene. Its CDR3 holds 15 amino acids, cysteine through phenylalanine. CDR3 DNA only is kept here, 45 bases in frame from base 1. V loses 0 bases, J loses 7 bases, and the germline ends lie 11 bases apart. TCRbeta CDR3 regions were amplified from genomic DNA by means of the immunoSEQ Assay, a bias-controlled multiplex PCR. Under the source paper's analysis protocol: Nucleated cell counts per sample were estimated from amplification of reference gene primers within the assay. To quantify the absolute abundance of each unique TCRbeta CDR3 rearrangement, sequence reads were collapsed and filtered. For each sample, productive Simpson clonality was calculated by taking the square root of Simpson's diversity index across productive rearrangements. The source is immuneACCESS, and TCRdb retained only in-frame sequences with V and J called. Part of the clones is not carried over; for the studies checked, unresolved V genes explain less than half of this, and the remainder is unexplained. V and J calls and clone size come straight from that table; D and trimming were deduced from the DNA. Across this sample there are 50,000 or so clones, with around 87% seen only once. About an eighth of the sample is held by the ten biggest clonotypes.

Rearrangement joined TRBV5-1 to TRBJ1-6; the D gene remains uncertain. The sequenced sample was peripheral blood. The clonotype originates from a man in his fifties or sixties with active COVID-19. Here is the DNA: TGCGCCAGCAGCTTGGACATCCTGACAAATTCACCCCTCCACTTT. Translated, it reads CASSLDILTNSPLHF.